This T cell receptor beta chain was profiled in a study of cytomegalovirus exposure and HLA in healthy donors. Overall study findings and caveats: Previously analyzed data showed that most TCR beta V segments were productive at a frequency of about 90% or about 30%.

13 Jbeta primers and 60 Vbeta primers were used for the PCR. The table came from immunoSEQ multiplex PCR; TCRdb's copy has only in-frame clones and leaves some out. Its table records approximately 80,000 clones. Germline CDR1 SGHRS, CDR2 YFSETQ. V lost 1 base and J 0 bases, leaving 11 bases between the germline ends. The CDR3 spans 15 residues. Details on this clone: Its antigen is as yet unknown.

The sample consisted of PBMCs. The receptor was isolated from a man aged 18-30 years in good health and CMV-seropositive. The chain is built from TRBV5-1 and TRBJ2-7; weak D call: TRBD2 (5 bases). The CDR3 sequence: CASSLRQGSSYEQYF. The CDR3 coding sequence is TGCGCCAGCAGCTTGCGACAAGGGAGCTCCTACGAGCAGTACTTC.